The 11 T cell receptor beta chains reported below all come from one sample, sequenced in a study of blood T cell repertoires in COVID-19. Generated by immunoSEQ multiplex PCR, the TCRdb table keeps only in-frame clones and is missing some. The table includes some 150,000 clones, 75% to 85% detected once. Sequenced sample: peripheral blood. Receptor source: a woman aged 45 to 65 with acute or convalescent COVID-19.

The sample holds a few counts of this clone. This chain connects TRBV30 to TRBJ1-5, with 9 positions matching TRBD1. The CDR3 totals 16 residues. Germline CDR1 and CDR2: GTSNPN and SVGIG (reference sequence). J gave up 3 bases and V 2 bases, and 8 bases lay outside the gene matches. The CDR3 nucleotides are TGTGCCTGGAGTACCGGGACAGGGTCGAACAATCAGCCCCAGCATTTT. This gives the protein CAWSTGTGSNNQPQHF.

This chain uses TRBV7-3 with TRBJ1-1; TRBD1 agrees at 8 bases. The germline V gene encodes CDR1 SGHTA and CDR2 FQGTGA. CDR3 length: 15 amino acids. V lost 2 bases to trimming and J lost 5 bases; unmatched junction nucleotides: 7. The chain's CDR3 is CASSLAGQGGTEAFF. Written as DNA, the CDR3 is TGTGCCAGCAGCTTAGCAGGACAGGGCGGTACTGAAGCTTTCTTT. Drawing the rest from reference TRBV7-3 and TRBJ1-1, the complete variable domain is GAGVSQTPSNKVTEKGKYVELRCDPISGHTALYWYRQSLGQGPEFLIYFQGTGAADDSGLPNDRFFAVRPEGSVSTLKIQRTERGDSAVYLCASSLAGQGGTEAFFGQGTRLTVV.

This chain's CDR3 is CAWTRGYEQYF. For the CDR3, the DNA is TGTGCCTGGACACGAGGGTACGAGCAGTACTTC. The chain recombines TRBV30 with TRBJ2-7, with D perhaps matching TRBD2 (5 bases). This CDR3 comprises 11 residues. V lost 4 bases and J lost 4, with 8 bases in between. In germline, CDR1 is GTSNPN, CDR2 SVGIG (reference sequence).

The CDR3 DNA reads TGTGCCAGCAGCTTAGGACAGGGTGAAAAACTGTTTTTT. Protein product: CASSLGQGEKLFF. The chain links TRBV7-9 to TRBJ1-4; 7 nucleotides match TRBD1. The CDR3 length is 13 residues. Germline V CDR1 and CDR2: SEHNR, FQNEAQ (reference sequence). With V trimmed by 1 base and J by 7 bases, 0 bases remained unmatched. The variable domain in full, with the rest retrieved from reference TRBV7-9 and TRBJ1-4, is DTGVSQNPRHKITKRGQNVTFRCDPISEHNRLYWYRQTLGQGPEFLTYFQNEAQLEKSRLLSDRFSAERPKGSFSTLEIQRTEQGDSAMYLCASSLGQGEKLFFGSGTQLSVL.

This clone has just a few counts. The rearrangement links TRBV11-2 to TRBJ2-7, with a weak D call TRBD2 (6 bases). Germline V CDR1 and CDR2: SGHAT, FQNNGV. The CDR3 is 15 residues long. Trimming pared 5 bases from V and 4 bases from J, leaving 18 bases between. CDR3 protein: CASSPTWTTQYEQYF. CDR3 coding DNA: TGTGCCAGCAGCCCCACCTGGACTACTCAATACGAGCAGTACTTC.

CDR3 sequence reads: CASSHSLTSGGSYEQYF. CDR3 DNA: TGTGCCAGCAGCCATTCTCTCACTAGCGGGGGCTCCTACGAGCAGTACTTC. J is TRBJ2-7 and V is TRBV4-2, with 11 bases aligning to TRBD2. CDR3 length equals 17 residues. The germline gives CDR1 LGHNA, CDR2 YNFKEQ. With 3 bases clipped from V and 0 bases from J, the junction kept 7 bases outside the gene matches.

The chain couples TRBV7-2 to TRBJ1-4; maybe TRBD1 (5 bases). Germline loops: CDR1 SGHTA, CDR2 FQGNSA. CDR3 size: 13 residues. V lost 5 bases and J lost 13, with 17 bases in between. The CDR3 sequence is CASSPRETDRLFF. The CDR3, as DNA: TGTGCCAGCAGCCCCAGAGAGACAGATCGACTGTTTTTT.

This chain uses TRBV19 with TRBJ2-7; TRBD1 aligns across 7 bases. After removal of 10 bases from V and 3 bases from J, the junction contained 18 bases not matched to a gene. CDR3 size: 16 residues. The germline gives CDR1 LNHDA, CDR2 SQIVND (reference sequence). CDR3 DNA: TGTGCCACTTCTACCGTGGTGTCAGGGGGATACTACGAGCAGTACTTC. Its translation: CATSTVVSGGYYEQYF.

This chain joins TRBV19 and TRBJ1-4, with D possibly matching TRBD1 (5 bases). Trimming removed 3 bases at V and 5 bases at J, with 10 bases between. Germline CDR1 and CDR2: LNHDA and SQIVND (reference sequence). The CDR3 runs 14 residues. For the CDR3, the DNA is TGTGCCAGTAGTATTGGGGCCCAAAATGAAAAACTGTTTTTT. Protein product: CASSIGAQNEKLFF.

In this sample, this clone turned up a few times. V gene TRBV18 combines with J gene TRBJ1-1; a possible D gene is TRBD1 (6 bases). Germline V gene sequence: CDR1 KGHSH, CDR2 LQKENI. The CDR3 covers 14 residues. V was trimmed by 0 bases and J by 3 bases, leaving 8 bases between them. This CDR3 reads CASSPPYRDTEAFF. DNA of the CDR3: TGTGCCAGCTCACCACCATACAGGGACACTGAAGCTTTCTTT.

This sequence joins TRBV5-4 and TRBJ2-3; no reliable D call. CDR3 length: 14 amino acids. Trimming shortened V by 2 bases and J by 2 bases, and 9 bases separated the two germline ends. The germline V gene has CDR1 SGHNT and CDR2 YYREEE (reference sequence). The CDR3 is CASSLGANTDTQYF. As DNA, the CDR3 is TGTGCCAGCAGCTTAGGAGCGAACACAGATACGCAGTATTTT.